A selection of T cell receptor beta chains follows, all from one sample in a study of blood T cells in healthy people across ages. TCRdb re-derived calls from the 5' RACE reads in MiXCR, one entry per CDR3 protein. The table includes hundreds of thousands of distinct CDR3 sequences, roughly 52% detected once. Source material: blood. The receptors derive from a man aged 30-40 years in good health. Both conserved end residues are part of each CDR3. The D gene is left open where the match is weak. Not every row has a clone size; where given, it reads once, few, many or a size class.

NA	TRBJ2-3	TRBV7-2	TRBD2	CASSFRGGESDTQYF	TGTGCCAGCAGCTTCCGGGGGGGCGAGTCAGATACGCAGTATTTT
NA	TRBJ1-5	TRBV6-5	NA	CASSSEQGYQPQHF	TGTGCCAGCAGTTCCGAACAGGGCTATCAGCCCCAGCATTTT
few	TRBJ1-2	TRBV7-2	TRBD1	CASSFFMTGDYGYTF	TGTGCCAGCAGCTTTTTTATGACAGGGGACTATGGCTACACCTTC
few	TRBJ2-7	TRBV21-1	NA	CASRSRQRDEGEQYF	TGTGCCAGCAGATCCCGACAGAGGGATGAAGGCGAGCAGTACTTC
NA	TRBJ2-5	TRBV12-3/TRBV12-4	TRBD1	CASSFGDRGRETQYF	TGTGCCAGCAGTTTTGGGGACAGGGGGCGAGAGACCCAGTACTTC
NA	TRBJ2-7	TRBV4-1	NA	CASSQDEGYYEQYF	TGCGCCAGCAGCCAAGATGAGGGGTACTACGAGCAGTACTTC
few	TRBJ2-5	TRBV29-1	TRBD1	CSVEPAGGQETQYF	TGCAGCGTTGAACCGGCAGGGGGTCAAGAGACCCAGTACTTC
NA	TRBJ2-7	TRBV7-2	TRBD2	CASSLGRSLAGNDEQYF	TGTGCCAGCAGCTTAGGTCGTTCCCTAGCGGGGAACGACGAGCAGTACTTC
NA	TRBJ2-3	TRBV4-2	NA	CASSQDGGFTDTQYF	TGTGCCAGCAGCCAAGATGGGGGGTTCACAGATACGCAGTATTTT
NA	TRBJ2-4	TRBV12-3/TRBV12-4	NA	CASSLGPTVAGNIQYF	TGTGCCAGCAGTTTAGGGCCGACAGTGGCCGGGAACATTCAGTACTTC
NA	TRBJ1-6	TRBV5-1	TRBD1	CARSSGQTDSPLHF	TGCGCCCGCAGCTCGGGACAGACGGACTCACCCCTCCACTTT
NA	TRBJ2-5	TRBV28	NA	CAGSLGVEETQYF	TGTGCCGGCAGTTTAGGGGTTGAAGAGACCCAGTACTTC
NA	TRBJ2-1	TRBV28	NA	CASSLRTVRFQFF	TGTGCCAGCAGTTTACGGACAGTGCGATTTCAGTTCTTC
NA	TRBJ2-7	TRBV6-5	NA	CASSEMGGYEQYF	TGTGCCAGCAGTGAGATGGGGGGCTACGAGCAGTACTTC
NA	TRBJ1-2	TRBV20-1	NA	CSARRSGITNYGYTF	TGCAGTGCTAGACGGTCCGGGATAACTAACTATGGCTACACCTTC
NA	TRBJ2-2	TRBV2	NA	CASIGPSEGTGELFF	TGTGCCAGCATAGGTCCTAGCGAGGGCACCGGGGAGCTGTTTTTT
NA	TRBJ2-1	TRBV7-2	NA	CASSLDRASSYNEQFF	TGTGCCAGCAGCTTAGACAGGGCGAGCTCCTACAATGAGCAGTTCTTC
NA	TRBJ2-6	TRBV7-2	NA	CASSFPRGAKSGLANVLTF	TGTGCCAGCAGCTTCCCCCGTGGAGCCAAGTCCGGGCTGGCCAACGTCCTGACTTTC
NA	TRBJ2-1	TRBV11-3	NA	CASSNSQGYQFF	TGTGCCAGCAGCAACTCCCAGGGGTACCAGTTCTTC
few	TRBJ1-4	TRBV10-3	TRBD1	CAIGQQGKEKLFF	TGTGCCATCGGGCAACAGGGGAAGGAAAAACTGTTTTTT
NA	TRBJ1-6	TRBV11-2	TRBD1	CASSPRTGSYNSPLHF	TGTGCCAGCAGCCCCCGGACAGGGAGCTATAATTCACCCCTCCACTTT
NA	TRBJ2-7	TRBV6-6	TRBD2	CASSYDTSGYEQYF	TGTGCCAGCAGTTACGATACTAGCGGCTACGAGCAGTACTTC
many	TRBJ1-1	TRBV4-1	NA	CASSKGPSAGDTEAFF	TGCGCCAGCAGCAAAGGCCCCTCCGCCGGGGACACTGAAGCTTTCTTT
NA	TRBJ1-5	TRBV6-5	NA	CAIQGGPNQPQHF	TGTGCCATCCAGGGAGGACCCAATCAGCCCCAGCATTTT
NA	TRBJ1-6	TRBV6-2/TRBV6-3	NA	CASSDGISNSPLHF	TGTGCCAGCAGTGACGGGATCAGTAATTCACCCCTCCACTTT
few	TRBJ2-7	TRBV7-2	NA	CASSPRPEGSYEQYF	TGTGCCAGCAGTCCTCGGCCCGAGGGCTCCTACGAGCAGTACTTC
NA	TRBJ2-7	TRBV29-1	NA	CSIQGGLADYEQYF	TGCAGCATACAGGGGGGACTAGCCGACTACGAGCAGTACTTC
NA	TRBJ2-7	TRBV4-1	NA	CASSQGGQSSYEQYF	TGCGCCAGCAGCCAAGGAGGACAGAGCTCCTACGAGCAGTACTTC
few	TRBJ2-5	TRBV5-8	TRBD1	CASSIGTGKETQYF	TGTGCCAGCAGCATTGGGACAGGGAAAGAGACCCAGTACTTC
NA	TRBJ2-3	TRBV29-1	TRBD1	CSVDRTGGGTDTQYF	TGCAGCGTCGATAGGACAGGGGGAGGCACAGATACGCAGTATTTT
few	TRBJ1-6	TRBV3-1	NA	CASSQAGANSPLHF	TGTGCCAGCAGCCAAGCGGGGGCGAATTCACCCCTCCACTTT
few	TRBJ2-3	TRBV7-2	NA	CASSFWEDTQYF	TGTGCCAGCAGCTTCTGGGAAGATACGCAGTATTTT
NA	TRBJ2-3	TRBV27	NA	CASRSLGALDTQYF	TGTGCCAGCAGATCCCTCGGGGCCTTGGATACGCAGTATTTT
NA	TRBJ2-5	TRBV11-2	NA	CASSLVPGIKTQYF	TGTGCCAGCAGCTTAGTACCCGGGATAAAGACCCAGTACTTC
NA	TRBJ2-7	TRBV20-1	TRBD1	CSAADRRSSYEQYF	TGCAGTGCTGCGGACAGGAGGAGCTCCTACGAGCAGTACTTC
NA	TRBJ2-3	TRBV14	NA	CASSPQGSPDTQYF	TGTGCCAGCAGCCCACAGGGTAGCCCAGATACGCAGTATTTT
NA	TRBJ1-2	TRBV25-1	TRBD1	CASSSVGTDPLRNYGYTF	TGTGCCAGCAGTTCGGTAGGGACAGACCCTTTAAGGAACTATGGCTACACCTTC
NA	TRBJ2-7	TRBV20-1	TRBD1	CSAGSAGTGGYEQYF	TGCAGTGCTGGATCAGCCGGGACAGGGGGCTACGAGCAGTACTTC
NA	TRBJ2-7	TRBV6-4	NA	CASSDTGRYSYEQYF	TGTGCCAGCAGTGACACCGGACGGTACAGCTACGAGCAGTACTTC
NA	TRBJ2-2	TRBV25-1	NA	CASSLTPPGTGELFF	TGTGCCAGCAGTTTGACTCCCCCGGGGACCGGGGAGCTGTTTTTT
few	TRBJ2-3	TRBV29-1	NA	CSVEDRRLVGTQYF	TGCAGCGTTGAAGATCGCCGCCTCGTCGGTACGCAGTATTTT
NA	TRBJ1-6	TRBV7-2	NA	CTSSLGGVWNSPLHF	TGTACCAGCAGCTTAGGGGGAGTATGGAATTCACCCCTCCACTTT
NA	TRBJ1-6	TRBV6-1	NA	CASSGQPRSPLHF	TGTGCCAGCAGCGGACAGCCTCGTTCACCCCTCCACTTT
once	TRBJ2-7	TRBV9	TRBD1	CASSVSPTGGGEQYF	TGTGCCAGCAGCGTAAGTCCGACAGGGGGCGGCGAGCAGTACTTC
NA	TRBJ1-1	TRBV27	NA	CASSLTSISTEAFF	TGTGCCAGCAGTCTAACCTCCATCTCCACTGAAGCTTTCTTT
NA	TRBJ2-1	TRBV7-2	NA	CASSLVSGSIEYNEQFF	TGTGCCAGCAGCTTAGTGAGCGGGTCTATCGAGTACAATGAGCAGTTCTTC
NA	TRBJ1-2	TRBV27	NA	CASSPRDPLYGYTF	TGTGCCAGCAGTCCCCGGGACCCGCTCTATGGCTACACCTTC
few	TRBJ2-4	TRBV27	TRBD2	CASSSTSRNIQYF	TGTGCCAGCAGTTCGACTAGCCGGAACATTCAGTACTTC
NA	TRBJ2-1	TRBV5-1	NA	CASRPGLLADYSYNEQFF	TGCGCCAGCAGACCCGGCTTGCTGGCAGACTACTCCTACAATGAGCAGTTCTTC
NA	TRBJ2-1	TRBV2	TRBD1	CASRPLTGSMYNEQFF	TGTGCCAGCAGACCCCTGACAGGGTCGATGTACAATGAGCAGTTCTTC
NA	TRBJ2-3	TRBV7-9	NA	CASSLQATDTQYF	TGTGCCAGCAGCCTCCAAGCCACGGATACGCAGTATTTT
few	TRBJ1-1	TRBV7-9	NA	CASSLLIMNTEAFF	TGTGCCAGCAGCCTACTGATCATGAACACTGAAGCTTTCTTT
NA	TRBJ2-1	TRBV29-1	NA	CSVETSYNEQFF	TGCAGCGTGGAGACATCTTACAATGAGCAGTTCTTC
NA	TRBJ2-3	TRBV12-3/TRBV12-4	NA	CASSPPQNPTDTQYF	TGTGCCAGCAGTCCCCCCCAGAACCCCACAGATACGCAGTATTTT